This T cell receptor (beta chain) was recorded in a study of T-cell reconstitution after alpha-beta-depleted transplantation in children. This clonotype has at least ten counts. The TCRbeta library incorporated unique molecular identifiers. TCRdb independently ran MiXCR on the PCR reads; one entry per CDR3 protein. The table has 440,000 or so distinct CDR3 sequences, about 40% seen once. The CDR3 covers 21 residues. Germline V gives CDR1 ENHRY, CDR2 SYGVKD. V was shortened by 2 bases and J by 1 base, with 28 bases between the two germline ends. The clonotype comes from a girl aged 2-10 years with aplastic anemia, due to receive a stem cell transplant. The sample here was PBMCs, taken before TCRalphabeta/CD19-depleted stem cell transplant. V and J are TRBV10-3 and TRBJ2-3; possible D gene TRBD2, 6 bases. The CDR3 loop is CAISEPIGLPQKPTGTDTQYF. The CDR3 nucleotides are TGTGCCATCAGTGAGCCGATCGGACTACCTCAAAAACCTACGGGCACAGATACGCAGTATTTT.